The entry that follows covers one TCR beta chain sequence. The antigen remains unidentified. Sequencing targeted expressed TCRB transcripts, as all isolated RNA had been reverse transcribed. Here immunoSEQ multiplex PCR was the method, and the copy in TCRdb shows in-frame clones only, minus some. The sample records about 370,000 clones, roughly 15% being singletons. These data come from a study of beta chain features in type 1 diabetes. Study details: Healthy donors and patients showed comparable age, gender and cell yields.

Overall study findings and caveats: The study notes PCR might favor shorter templates equally in patients and controls. Shorter TCRB CDR3s, moderately but significantly so, marked every one of the four CD4+ subsets in Type 1 diabetes patients.

CD45RO/CCR7/CD25/CD127/CD95/CD27 staining was used to isolate CD4+ naive, central memory, regulatory and stem cell-like memory cells by sorting. After removal of 10 bases from V and 2 bases from J, the junction contained 8 bases not matched to a gene. The CDR3 totals 14 residues. Germline V gene lookup returns CDR1 LNHDA and CDR2 SQIVND (reference sequence). The genes are TRBV19 and TRBJ2-5; 9 positions agree with TRBD1. The sequenced sample consisted of naive CD4+ T cells from blood. The clonotype was recovered from a young woman in good health. CDR3 protein: CATRDRATQETQYF. CDR3 nucleotide sequence: TGTGCCACCCGGGACAGGGCTACACAAGAGACCCAGTACTTC.